This passage covers 17 T cell receptor beta chains from one sample sequenced in a study of OX40 agonist ivuxolimab in advanced cancers. The library came from the immunoSEQ multiplex PCR assay. Imported from immuneACCESS, the table was reduced by TCRdb to in-frame sequences with V and J called. These copies leave out some clones; in studies compared against another copy, an unresolved V gene accounts for under half, and the cause of the remainder is not known. The sample table records about 58,000 clones; around 85% of these occur just once. The top ten clonotypes cover around 0.61% of the sample. The input for sequencing was CD4+ or CD8+ T cells sorted from blood, taken in a trial of the OX40 agonist ivuxolimab. These receptors came from an adult with an advanced solid tumor such as melanoma, head and neck, liver or kidney cancer.

This chain links TRBV29-1 with TRBJ2-5; TRBD2 aligns across 7 bases. Germline lookup yields CDR1 SQVTM and CDR2 ANQGSEA. There are 12 residues in the CDR3. V was clipped by 4 bases and J by 7 bases; unmatched bases: 6. The CDR3 region has the DNA TGCAGCGTTGCATCGGGGGGAGGGACCCAGTACTTC. Translated, it gives CSVASGGGTQYF.

The chain employs TRBV28 and TRBJ2-3; D is unclear. CDR3 length: 12 amino acids. CDR1 and CDR2 from the germline V gene are MDHEN and SYDVKM. Between the trimmed V and J ends, which lost 6 bases and 7 bases, there was a span of 11 bases. The CDR3 DNA reads as TGTGCCAGCAGCTTAGATAGGTATACGCAGTATTTT. This translates into CASSLDRYTQYF.

The chain's CDR3 is CASSIGSGTPQGAQHF. In nucleotides, the CDR3 is TGTGCCAGTAGTATAGGAAGCGGGACACCTCAAGGGGCCCAGCATTTT. The J gene is TRBJ1-5, the V gene TRBV19; a weak D match, TRBD1 (6 bases). Germline V gives CDR1 LNHDA, CDR2 SQIVND (reference sequence). The CDR3 is 16 residues long. The V end was cut by 1 base, the J end by 11 bases, with 21 bases between.

The chain couples TRBV27 to TRBJ2-2, with a tentative D call TRBD2 (6 bases). CDR1 and CDR2 (germline): MNHEY, SMNVEV (reference sequence). V gave up 6 bases and J gave up 2 bases, with 16 bases separating them. The CDR3 has 16 residues. CDR3 nucleotides: TGTGCCAGCAGCCCTACCGGGACTTTAAACACCGGGGAGCTGTTTTTT. It encodes CASSPTGTLNTGELFF.

J is TRBJ2-5 and V is TRBV7-3; D is unresolved. The DNA matches TRBJ2-7 better at its end, which makes the J call doubtful. Germline CDR1 is SGHTA and CDR2 is FQGTGA. The CDR3 has 13 amino acids. CDR3 DNA: TGTGCCAGCAGCTTAGGACCCAGGTACGAGCAGTACTTC. It codes for CASSLGPRYEQYF.

The V gene is TRBV28, the J gene TRBJ1-4, with unresolved D. The CDR3 is 15 amino acids. Trimming cost V 8 bases and J 5 bases, with 18 bases left between them. The germline CDR1 and CDR2 sequences are MDHEN and SYDVKM. CDR3 coding DNA: TGTGCCAGCTCCACTGGCGGAGGGCGGAATGAAAAACTGTTTTTT. It translates to CASSTGGGRNEKLFF.

V gene TRBV5-2 combines with J gene TRBJ1-2. TRBV5-2 is annotated as a pseudogene. The CDR3 is 14 amino acids. CDR3 amino acids: CASNSARKTYGYTF. CDR3 DNA: TGTGCCAGCAATTCCGCACGAAAGACCTATGGCTACACCTTC.

V gene TRBV10-3 combines with J gene TRBJ2-7, with 10 bases identical to TRBD1. V shed 3 bases and J 0 bases; nucleotides not matched to a gene: 11. CDR3 size: 18 residues. Germline V lookup: CDR1 ENHRY, CDR2 SYGVKD. The CDR3 sequence: CAISDRDRGKRFSYEQYF. In DNA form, the CDR3 reads TGTGCCATCAGTGACCGGGACAGGGGAAAACGGTTCTCCTACGAGCAGTACTTC.

The chain carries TRBV6-5 and TRBJ2-2, with 7 positions matching TRBD1. The CDR3 has 12 residues. The germline gives CDR1 MNHEY, CDR2 SVGAGI. V shed 6 bases, J shed 6 bases, and the junction held 1 base outside the gene matches. The CDR3 region has the DNA TGTGCCAGCAGACAGGGGCCCGGGGAGCTGTTTTTT. Translated, it gives CASRQGPGELFF.

This chain uses TRBV14 with TRBJ1-1, with D possibly being TRBD1 (6 bases). V was shortened by 2 bases and J by 4 bases, with 20 bases between the two germline ends. The length of the CDR3 is 17 residues. Germline V gives CDR1 SGHDN, CDR2 FVKESK. CDR3 sequence: CASSQLSAGDDGTEAFF. The DNA for the CDR3 is TGTGCCAGCAGCCAATTATCGGCAGGGGATGATGGCACTGAAGCTTTCTTT.

V usage is TRBV12-5 and J usage is TRBJ2-1, with D tentatively TRBD2 (6 bases). The germline V gene encodes CDR1 LGHNT and CDR2 FRNRAP. The CDR3 has 14 amino acids. Trimming took off 3 bases at V and 6 bases at J, with 12 bases between the two ends. CDR3 DNA sequence: TGTGCTAGTGGTTTCGGCGGGAACCGCAATGAGCAGTTCTTC. This gives the protein CASGFGGNRNEQFF.

This CDR3 is CASSAEQDIQYF. The CDR3 region has the DNA TGTGCCAGCAGCGCGGAACAGGACATTCAGTACTTC. The chain recombines TRBV2 with TRBJ2-4; D possibly corresponds to TRBD1 (5 bases). The germline gives CDR1 SNHLY, CDR2 FYNNEI. V lost 6 bases and J lost 8, with 11 bases in between. CDR3 size: 12 residues.

A remark on this clone: Because the CDR3's place on the DNA is in doubt, the DNA is left out and the CDR3 is given as listed by TCRdb. This chain connects TRBV21-1 to TRBJ2-2; the listed D gene, TRBD1, was not tested against the DNA. TRBV21-1 is deemed a pseudogene. The CDR3 extends over 18 residues, inclusive of both ends. The CDR3 is CASSKTFWGQGNTGELFF.

This clone was seen more than once but under ten times. This chain links TRBV4-1 with TRBJ2-2; D is possibly TRBD2 (6 bases). V was trimmed by 0 bases and J by 1 base, leaving 15 bases between them. The CDR3 is 18 amino acids. CDR1 is MGHRA, CDR2 YSYEKL, per germline. CDR3 sequence reads: CASSQDRGTPLNTGELFF. In DNA, the CDR3 is TGCGCCAGCAGCCAAGATAGAGGGACTCCACTGAACACCGGGGAGCTGTTTTTT.

The DNA of the CDR3 is TGTGCCAGCAGTGAAACTCCGGGGACCAGGACCTACACCTTC. Its translation: CASSETPGTRTYTF. The chain combines TRBV2 with TRBJ1-2; a possible D gene is TRBD1 (5 bases). The CDR3 runs 14 residues. Germline CDR1 reads SNHLY; CDR2 reads FYNNEI. V was clipped by 2 bases and J by 10 bases, with 17 bases between them.

The rearrangement links TRBV30 to TRBJ2-7; no definite D call. Germline assignment: CDR1 GTSNPN and CDR2 SVGIG (reference sequence). CDR3 length: 12 residues. Trimming left V 2 bases short and J 5 bases short, with 10 bases between. For the CDR3, the DNA is TGTGCCTGGAGTCTATCTCTCCACGAGCAGTACTTC. It encodes CAWSLSLHEQYF.

The chain has TRBV29-1 and TRBJ2-7; 7 nucleotides align to TRBD1. Germline CDR1 reads SQVTM; CDR2 reads ANQGSEA. Unmatched junction bases numbered 8, after V lost 7 bases and J lost 5 bases. The CDR3 consists of 12 residues. The CDR3 DNA reads TGCAGCGCCTCGACAGGGATCCACGAGCAGTACTTC. It encodes CSASTGIHEQYF.